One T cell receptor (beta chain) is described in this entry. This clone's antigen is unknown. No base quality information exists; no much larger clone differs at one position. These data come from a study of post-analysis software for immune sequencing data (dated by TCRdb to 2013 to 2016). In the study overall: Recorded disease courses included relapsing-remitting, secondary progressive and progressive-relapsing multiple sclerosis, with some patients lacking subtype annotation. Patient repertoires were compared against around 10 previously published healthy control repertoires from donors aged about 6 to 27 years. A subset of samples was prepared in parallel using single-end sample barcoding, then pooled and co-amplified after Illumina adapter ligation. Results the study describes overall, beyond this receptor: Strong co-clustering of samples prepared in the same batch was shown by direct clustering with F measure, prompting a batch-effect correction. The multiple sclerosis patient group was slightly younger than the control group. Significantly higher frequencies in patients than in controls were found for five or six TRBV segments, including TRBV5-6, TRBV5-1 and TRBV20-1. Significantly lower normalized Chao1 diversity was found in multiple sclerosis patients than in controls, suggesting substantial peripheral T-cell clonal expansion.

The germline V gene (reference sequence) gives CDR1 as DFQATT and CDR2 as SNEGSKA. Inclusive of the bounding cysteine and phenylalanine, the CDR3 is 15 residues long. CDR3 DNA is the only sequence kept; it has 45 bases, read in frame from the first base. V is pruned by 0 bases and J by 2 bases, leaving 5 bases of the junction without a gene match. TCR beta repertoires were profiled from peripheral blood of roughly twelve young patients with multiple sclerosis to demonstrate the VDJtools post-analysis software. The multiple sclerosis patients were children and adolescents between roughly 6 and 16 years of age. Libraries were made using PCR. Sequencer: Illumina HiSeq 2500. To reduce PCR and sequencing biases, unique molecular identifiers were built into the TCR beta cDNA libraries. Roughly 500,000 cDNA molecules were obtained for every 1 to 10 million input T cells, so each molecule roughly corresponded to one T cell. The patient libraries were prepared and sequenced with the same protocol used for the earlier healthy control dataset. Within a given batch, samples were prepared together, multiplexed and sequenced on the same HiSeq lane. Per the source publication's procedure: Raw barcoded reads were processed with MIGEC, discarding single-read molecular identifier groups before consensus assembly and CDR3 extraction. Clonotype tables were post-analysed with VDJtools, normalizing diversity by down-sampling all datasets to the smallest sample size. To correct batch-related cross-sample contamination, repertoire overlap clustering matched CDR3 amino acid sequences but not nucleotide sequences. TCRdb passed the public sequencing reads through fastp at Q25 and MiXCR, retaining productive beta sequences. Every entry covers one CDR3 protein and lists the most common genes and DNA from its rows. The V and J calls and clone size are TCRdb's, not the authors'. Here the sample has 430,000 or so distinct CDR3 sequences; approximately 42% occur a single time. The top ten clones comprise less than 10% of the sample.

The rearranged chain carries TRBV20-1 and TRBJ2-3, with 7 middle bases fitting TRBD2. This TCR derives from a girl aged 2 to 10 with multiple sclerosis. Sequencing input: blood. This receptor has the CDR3 CSARDQLANTDTQYF. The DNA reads TGCAGTGCTAGAGACCAACTAGCGAACACAGATACGCAGTATTTT.